This record looks at one T cell receptor (beta chain) sequence and its context. The CDR3 is made up of 12 amino acids. From germline, CDR1 is SGDLS and CDR2 YYNGEE. The V gene end was trimmed by 3 bases and the J gene end by 6 bases; junction bases not matched to a gene: 0. Here immunoSEQ multiplex PCR was the method, and the copy in TCRdb shows in-frame clones only, minus some. The data contain about 60,000 clones, roughly 91% of them singletons. These data come from a study of T cell changes during pregnancy in multiple sclerosis. This chain links TRBV9 with TRBJ1-2; 9 positions agree with TRBD1. The source material was peripheral blood, sampled before pregnancy. The source of this sequence is a female donor with multiple sclerosis, enrolled in a pregnancy study. The DNA for the CDR3 is TGTGCCAGCAGCGGGACAGGGGATGGCTACACCTTC. Translation gives CASSGTGDGYTF.